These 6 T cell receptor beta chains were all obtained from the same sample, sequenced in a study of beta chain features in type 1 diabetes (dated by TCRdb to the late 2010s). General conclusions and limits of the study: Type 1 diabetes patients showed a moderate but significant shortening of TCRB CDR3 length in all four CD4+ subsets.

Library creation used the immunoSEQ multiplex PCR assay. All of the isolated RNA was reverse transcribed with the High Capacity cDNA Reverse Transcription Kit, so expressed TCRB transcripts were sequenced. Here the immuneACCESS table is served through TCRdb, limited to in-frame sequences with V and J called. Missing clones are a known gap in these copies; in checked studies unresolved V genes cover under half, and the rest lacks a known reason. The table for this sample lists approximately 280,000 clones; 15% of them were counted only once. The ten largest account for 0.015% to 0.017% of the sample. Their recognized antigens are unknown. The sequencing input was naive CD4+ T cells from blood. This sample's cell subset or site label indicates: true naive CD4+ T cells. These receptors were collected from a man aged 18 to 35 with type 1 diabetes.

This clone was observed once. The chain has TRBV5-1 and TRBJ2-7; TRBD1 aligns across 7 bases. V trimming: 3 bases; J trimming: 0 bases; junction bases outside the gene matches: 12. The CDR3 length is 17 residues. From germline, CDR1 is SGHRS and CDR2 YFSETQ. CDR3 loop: CASSSSISGTVSYEQYF. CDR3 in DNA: TGCGCCAGCAGCTCCTCAATATCCGGGACAGTCTCCTACGAGCAGTACTTC.

The CDR3 is CASSTLAGGYNEQFF. DNA for the CDR3: TGTGCCAGCAGTACCTTAGCGGGGGGGTACAATGAGCAGTTCTTC. V usage is TRBV28 and J usage is TRBJ2-1; 11 bases agree with TRBD2. The CDR3 consists of 15 residues. With 5 bases clipped from V and 4 bases from J, the junction kept 4 bases outside the gene matches. Looked up from germline, CDR1 is MDHEN and CDR2 is SYDVKM.

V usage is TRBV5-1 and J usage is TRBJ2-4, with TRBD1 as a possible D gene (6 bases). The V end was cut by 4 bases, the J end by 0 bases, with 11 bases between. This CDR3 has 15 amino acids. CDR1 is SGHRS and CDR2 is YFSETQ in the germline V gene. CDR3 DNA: TGCGCCAGCAGCACCCAGGGGATAGCCAAAAACATTCAGTACTTC. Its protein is CASSTQGIAKNIQYF.

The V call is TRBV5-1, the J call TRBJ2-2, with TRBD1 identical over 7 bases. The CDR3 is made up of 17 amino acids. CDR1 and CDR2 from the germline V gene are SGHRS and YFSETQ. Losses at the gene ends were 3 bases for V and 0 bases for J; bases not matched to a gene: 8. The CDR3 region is CASSSLRDSTNTGELFF. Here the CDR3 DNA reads TGCGCCAGCAGCTCCCTAAGGGACAGCACGAACACCGGGGAGCTGTTTTTT.

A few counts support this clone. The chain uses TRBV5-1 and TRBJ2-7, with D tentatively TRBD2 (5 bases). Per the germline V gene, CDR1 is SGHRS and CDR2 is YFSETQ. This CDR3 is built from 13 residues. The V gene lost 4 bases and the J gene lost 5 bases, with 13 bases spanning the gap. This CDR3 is CASSNPTRDEQYF. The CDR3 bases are TGCGCCAGCAGCAACCCAACTAGAGACGAGCAGTACTTC.

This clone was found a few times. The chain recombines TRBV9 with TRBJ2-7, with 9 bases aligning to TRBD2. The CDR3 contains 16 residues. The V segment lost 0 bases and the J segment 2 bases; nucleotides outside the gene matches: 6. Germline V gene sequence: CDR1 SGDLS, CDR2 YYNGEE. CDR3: CASSVGAGGPPYEQYF. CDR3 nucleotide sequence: TGTGCCAGCAGCGTAGGGGCGGGGGGGCCTCCCTACGAGCAGTACTTC.